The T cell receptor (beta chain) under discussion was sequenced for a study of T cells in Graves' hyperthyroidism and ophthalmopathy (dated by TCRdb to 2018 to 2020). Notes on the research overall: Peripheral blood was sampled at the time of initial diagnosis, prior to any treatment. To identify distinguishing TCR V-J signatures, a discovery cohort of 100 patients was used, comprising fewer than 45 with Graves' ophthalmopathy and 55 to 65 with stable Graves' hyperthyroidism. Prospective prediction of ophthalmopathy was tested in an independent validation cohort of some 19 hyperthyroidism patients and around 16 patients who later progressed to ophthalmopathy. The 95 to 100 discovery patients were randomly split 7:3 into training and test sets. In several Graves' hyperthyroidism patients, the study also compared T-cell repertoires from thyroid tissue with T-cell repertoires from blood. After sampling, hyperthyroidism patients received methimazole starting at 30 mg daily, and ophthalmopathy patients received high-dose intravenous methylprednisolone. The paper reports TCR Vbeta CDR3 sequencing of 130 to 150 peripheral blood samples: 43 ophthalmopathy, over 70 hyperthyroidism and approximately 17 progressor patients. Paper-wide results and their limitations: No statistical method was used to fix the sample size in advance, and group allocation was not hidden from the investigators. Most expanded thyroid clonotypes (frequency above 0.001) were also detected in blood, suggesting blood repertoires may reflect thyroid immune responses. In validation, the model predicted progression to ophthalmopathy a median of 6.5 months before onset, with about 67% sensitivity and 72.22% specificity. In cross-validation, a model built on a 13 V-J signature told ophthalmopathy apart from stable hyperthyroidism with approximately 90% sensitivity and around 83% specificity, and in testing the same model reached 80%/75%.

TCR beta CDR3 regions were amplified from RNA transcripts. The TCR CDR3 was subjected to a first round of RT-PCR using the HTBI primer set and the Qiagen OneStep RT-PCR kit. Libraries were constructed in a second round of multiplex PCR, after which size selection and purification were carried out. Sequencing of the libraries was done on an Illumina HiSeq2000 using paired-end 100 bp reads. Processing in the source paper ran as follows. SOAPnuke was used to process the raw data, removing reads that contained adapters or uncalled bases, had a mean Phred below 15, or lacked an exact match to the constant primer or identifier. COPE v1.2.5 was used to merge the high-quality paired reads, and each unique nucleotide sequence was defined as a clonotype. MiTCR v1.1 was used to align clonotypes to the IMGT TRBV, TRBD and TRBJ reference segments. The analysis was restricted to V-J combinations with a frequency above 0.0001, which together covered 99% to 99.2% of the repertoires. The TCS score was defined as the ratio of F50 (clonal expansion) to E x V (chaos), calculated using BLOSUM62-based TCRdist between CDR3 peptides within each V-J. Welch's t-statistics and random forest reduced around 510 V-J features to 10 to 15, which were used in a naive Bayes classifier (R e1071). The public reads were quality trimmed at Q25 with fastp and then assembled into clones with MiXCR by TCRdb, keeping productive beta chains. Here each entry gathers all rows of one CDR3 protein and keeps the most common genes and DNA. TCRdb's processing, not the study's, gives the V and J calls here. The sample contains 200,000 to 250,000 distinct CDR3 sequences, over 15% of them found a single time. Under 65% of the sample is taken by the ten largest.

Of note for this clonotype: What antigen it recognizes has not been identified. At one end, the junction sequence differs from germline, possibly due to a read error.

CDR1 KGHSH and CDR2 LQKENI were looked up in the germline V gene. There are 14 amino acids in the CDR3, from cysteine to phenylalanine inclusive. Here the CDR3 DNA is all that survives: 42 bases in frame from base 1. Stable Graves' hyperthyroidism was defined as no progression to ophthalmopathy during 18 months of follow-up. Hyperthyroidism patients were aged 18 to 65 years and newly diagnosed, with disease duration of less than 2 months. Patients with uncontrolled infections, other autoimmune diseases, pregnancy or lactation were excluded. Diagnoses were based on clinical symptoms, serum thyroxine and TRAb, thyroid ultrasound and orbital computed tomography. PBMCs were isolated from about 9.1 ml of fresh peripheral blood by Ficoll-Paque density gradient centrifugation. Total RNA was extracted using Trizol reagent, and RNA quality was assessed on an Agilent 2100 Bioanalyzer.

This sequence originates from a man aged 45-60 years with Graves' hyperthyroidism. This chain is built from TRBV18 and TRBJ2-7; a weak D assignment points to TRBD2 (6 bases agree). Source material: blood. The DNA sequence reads TGTACCAGCTCACCACCGGGGGACTCCTACGAGCAGTACTTC. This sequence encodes CTSSPPGDSYEQYF. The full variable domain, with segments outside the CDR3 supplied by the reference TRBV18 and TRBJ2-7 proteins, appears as NAGVMQNPRHLVRRRGQEARLRCSPMKGHSHVYWYRQLPEEGLKFMVYLQKENIIDESGMPKERFSAEFPKEGPSILRIQQVVRGDSAAYFCTSSPPGDSYEQYFGPGTRLTVT.